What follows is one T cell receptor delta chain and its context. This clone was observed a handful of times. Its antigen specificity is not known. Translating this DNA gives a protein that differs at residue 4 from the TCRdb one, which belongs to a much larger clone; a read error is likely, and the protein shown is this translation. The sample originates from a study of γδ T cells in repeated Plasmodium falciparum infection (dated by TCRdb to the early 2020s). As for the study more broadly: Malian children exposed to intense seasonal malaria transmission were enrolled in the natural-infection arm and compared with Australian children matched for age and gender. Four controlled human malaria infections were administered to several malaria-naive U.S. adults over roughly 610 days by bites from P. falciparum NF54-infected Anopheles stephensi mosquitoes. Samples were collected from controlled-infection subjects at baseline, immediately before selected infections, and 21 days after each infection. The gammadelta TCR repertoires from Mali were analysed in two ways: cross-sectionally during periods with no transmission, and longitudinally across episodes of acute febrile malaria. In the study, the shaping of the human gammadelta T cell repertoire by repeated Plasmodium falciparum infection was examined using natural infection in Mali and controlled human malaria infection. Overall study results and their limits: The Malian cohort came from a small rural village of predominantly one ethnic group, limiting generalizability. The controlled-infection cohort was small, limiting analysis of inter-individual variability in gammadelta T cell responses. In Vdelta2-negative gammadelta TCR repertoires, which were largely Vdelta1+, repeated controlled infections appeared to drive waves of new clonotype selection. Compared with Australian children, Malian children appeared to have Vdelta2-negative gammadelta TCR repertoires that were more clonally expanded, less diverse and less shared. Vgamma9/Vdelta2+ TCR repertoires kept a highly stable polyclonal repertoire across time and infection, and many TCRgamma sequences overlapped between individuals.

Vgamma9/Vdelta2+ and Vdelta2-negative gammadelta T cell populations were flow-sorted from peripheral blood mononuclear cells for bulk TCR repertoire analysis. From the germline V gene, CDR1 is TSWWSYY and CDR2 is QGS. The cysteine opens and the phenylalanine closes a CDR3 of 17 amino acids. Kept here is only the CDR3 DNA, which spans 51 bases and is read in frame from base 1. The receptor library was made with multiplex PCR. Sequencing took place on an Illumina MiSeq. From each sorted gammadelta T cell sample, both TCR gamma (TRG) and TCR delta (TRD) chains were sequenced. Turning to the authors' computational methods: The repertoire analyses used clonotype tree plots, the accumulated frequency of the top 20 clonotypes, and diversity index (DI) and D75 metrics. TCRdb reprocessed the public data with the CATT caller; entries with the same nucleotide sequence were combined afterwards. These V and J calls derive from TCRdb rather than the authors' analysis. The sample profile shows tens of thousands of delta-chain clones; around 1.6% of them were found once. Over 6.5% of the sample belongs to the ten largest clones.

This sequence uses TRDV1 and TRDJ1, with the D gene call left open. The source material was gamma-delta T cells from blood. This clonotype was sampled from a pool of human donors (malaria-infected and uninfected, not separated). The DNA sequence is TGTGCTCTTAGGGAGCTAGCGCCACTAAGAGACACCGATAAACTCATCTTT. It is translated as CALRELAPLRDTDKLIF.